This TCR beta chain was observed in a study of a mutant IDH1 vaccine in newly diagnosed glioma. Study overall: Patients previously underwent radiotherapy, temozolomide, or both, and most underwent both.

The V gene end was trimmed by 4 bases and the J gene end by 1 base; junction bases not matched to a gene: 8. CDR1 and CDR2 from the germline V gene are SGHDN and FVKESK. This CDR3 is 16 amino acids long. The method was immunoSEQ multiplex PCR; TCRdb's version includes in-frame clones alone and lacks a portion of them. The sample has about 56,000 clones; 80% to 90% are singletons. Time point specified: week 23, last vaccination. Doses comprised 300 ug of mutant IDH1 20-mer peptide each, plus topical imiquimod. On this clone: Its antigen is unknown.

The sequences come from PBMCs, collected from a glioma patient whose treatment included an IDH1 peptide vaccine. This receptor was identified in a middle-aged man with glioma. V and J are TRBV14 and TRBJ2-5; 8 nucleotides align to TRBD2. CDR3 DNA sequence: TGTGCCAGCAGCCCCCGGGAGGGCAGGGCCCAAGAGACCCAGTACTTC. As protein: CASSPREGRAQETQYF.